The present T cell receptor beta chain was sequenced within a study of human T cells and chemical hapten exposure. Each cDNA molecule in the library carried unique molecular identifiers. TCRdb itself ran the RACE reads through MiXCR, one entry per CDR3 protein. Found here are about 120,000 distinct CDR3 sequences, less than 15% of them singletons; the top ten hold approximately 2.6%. Germline V CDR1 and CDR2: WSHSY, SAAADI. V dropped 8 bases and J dropped 4 bases, with 14 bases sitting between them. The CDR3 contains 14 residues. The time point: pre-sensitization, week 0. Treatment noted: therapeutic diphenylcyclopropenone sensitization with weekly scalp DPC. Total RNA extraction was carried out from unfractionated whole blood.

The clonotype originates from a woman aged 18-30 years with alopecia areata. Some clones in this sample may be carry-over from other donors' samples. This chain links TRBV10-2 with TRBJ2-2; possible D gene TRBD1, 6 bases. The specimen comprised whole blood, sampled in connection with sensitization to the hapten diphenylcyclopropenone (DPC). Here the CDR3 DNA reads TGCGCCAGCGCACCGAGGGGGACCACCGGGGAGCTGTTTTTT. As protein: CASAPRGTTGELFF.